Listed below are T cell receptor beta chains from one sample, sequenced in a study of T cells after yellow fever vaccination. MiXCR, applied by TCRdb to the 5' RACE reads, yields one record per CDR3 protein. This repertoire shows a few hundred thousand distinct CDR3 sequences, 3.6% found once; its top ten account for 23%. The specimen was PBMCs, collected on the day of the yellow fever booster vaccination. Receptor source: a man between 18 and 35 years old who received the YFV17D yellow fever vaccine. CDR3s include the opening cysteine and the closing phenylalanine or tryptophan. Each record gives: V gene, J gene, CDR3 protein.

V: TRBV28
J: TRBJ1-4
CDR3: CASSLVSINEKLFF

V: TRBV12-3/TRBV12-4
J: TRBJ2-5
CDR3: CASSLPGPQTQYF

V: TRBV6-5
J: TRBJ1-1
CDR3: CASSYRVGTEAFF

V: TRBV29-1
J: TRBJ2-1
CDR3: CSVELRKVDNEQFF

V: TRBV7-9
J: TRBJ2-5
CDR3: CASSPRSLAETQYF

V: TRBV7-9
J: TRBJ2-3
CDR3: CASSFGTVSTDTQYF

V: TRBV29-1
J: TRBJ2-3
CDR3: CSATGLASDGDTQYF

V: TRBV2
J: TRBJ2-5
CDR3: CASSGGTSGGETQYF

V: TRBV29-1
J: TRBJ2-3
CDR3: CSVVQFQGRADTQYF

V: TRBV6-5
J: TRBJ1-1
CDR3: CASRGAYTEAFF

V: TRBV4-3
J: TRBJ1-5
CDR3: CASSPAGRGPNQPQHF

V: TRBV20-1
J: TRBJ1-4
CDR3: CSAPLGGGAREKLFF

V: TRBV6-1
J: TRBJ2-1
CDR3: CASLGQVSYNEQFF

V: TRBV5-1
J: TRBJ1-1
CDR3: CASSLAARGRMDTEAFF

V: TRBV6-1
J: TRBJ2-3
CDR3: CASWWGRGNTDTQYF

V: TRBV7-9
J: TRBJ2-3
CDR3: CASQILDTDTQYF

V: TRBV20-1
J: TRBJ1-1
CDR3: CSASEQIMNTEAFF

V: TRBV29-1
J: TRBJ1-1
CDR3: CSVRLLNTEAFF

V: TRBV24-1
J: TRBJ2-4
CDR3: CATSGRGNIQYF

V: TRBV27
J: TRBJ2-3
CDR3: CASSLDRRLLTDTQYF

V: TRBV6-5
J: TRBJ1-1
CDR3: CASSYQQVNTEAFF

V: TRBV7-8
J: TRBJ2-2
CDR3: CASSSTPGELFF

V: TRBV29-1
J: TRBJ2-5
CDR3: CSLTTGHQETQYF

V: TRBV5-6
J: TRBJ2-1
CDR3: CASSLLVLFDEQFF

V: TRBV12-3/TRBV12-4
J: TRBJ1-6
CDR3: CASSSPYHSPLHF

V: TRBV15
J: TRBJ1-5
CDR3: CATSEGNAQPQHF

V: TRBV18
J: TRBJ1-2
CDR3: CASSPSGTGDGYTF

V: TRBV20-1
J: TRBJ2-1
CDR3: CSARVSGGRSYNEQFF

V: TRBV5-1
J: TRBJ2-2
CDR3: CASSHYRPTANTGELFF

V: TRBV19
J: TRBJ2-5
CDR3: CASSIGASGETQYF

V: TRBV29-1
J: TRBJ1-2
CDR3: CSTKGSSGYTF

V: TRBV7-3
J: TRBJ2-7
CDR3: CASSGTGEYEQYF

V: TRBV3-1
J: TRBJ1-6
CDR3: CASSQDWGGSPLHF

V: TRBV6-5
J: TRBJ2-3
CDR3: CASSYRTGAGTDTQYF

V: TRBV4-3
J: TRBJ2-7
CDR3: CASSQDHWESEQYF

V: TRBV6-2/TRBV6-3
J: TRBJ2-1
CDR3: CASSSRERALSYNEQFF

V: TRBV7-2
J: TRBJ1-2
CDR3: CASSSQVDYGYTF

V: TRBV11-2
J: TRBJ2-7
CDR3: CASSLARVRGHNYEQYF

V: TRBV4-1
J: TRBJ1-2
CDR3: CASSQGLGRPNGYTF

V: TRBV11-2
J: TRBJ2-3
CDR3: CASSFLLAAPGDTQYF

V: TRBV2
J: TRBJ2-1
CDR3: CASSELGNNEQFF

V: TRBV12-3/TRBV12-4
J: TRBJ1-1
CDR3: CASSLTAATRARDTEAFF

V: TRBV2
J: TRBJ1-5
CDR3: CASSELAGNQPQHF

V: TRBV4-1
J: TRBJ2-3
CDR3: CASSQEAGPTDTQYF

V: TRBV5-1
J: TRBJ2-5
CDR3: CASSSLDPSETQYF

V: TRBV15
J: TRBJ2-1
CDR3: CATSRATGIYGGGYNEQFF

V: TRBV6-5
J: TRBJ1-4
CDR3: CASSGGITTNEKLFF

V: TRBV7-8
J: TRBJ2-1
CDR3: CASSSGTHTYNEQFF

V: TRBV5-4
J: TRBJ2-5
CDR3: CASSSQRSKGQETQYF

V: TRBV18
J: TRBJ2-7
CDR3: CASSPRGPYEQYF

V: TRBV20-1
J: TRBJ2-1
CDR3: CSARDHGGRPDNEQFF

V: TRBV5-1
J: TRBJ1-2
CDR3: CASSLAAAGKGYTF

V: TRBV20-1
J: TRBJ2-7
CDR3: CSASDGIYEQYF

V: TRBV29-1
J: TRBJ1-1
CDR3: CSAASTEGSGEAFF

V: TRBV18
J: TRBJ1-1
CDR3: CASSDRGFHTEAFF